A single sample is the source of the 4 T cell receptor beta chains below, sequenced in a study of a mutant IDH1 vaccine in newly diagnosed glioma. The time point is: baseline, week 1 (first vaccination visit). Treatment of the sample: pre-vaccination baseline after standard-of-care therapy. Clones were read by immunoSEQ multiplex PCR, and TCRdb kept only the in-frame ones, dropping some. The sample records around 33,000 clones, about three quarters being singletons. This material consisted of peripheral blood mononuclear cells (PBMCs), taken from a glioma patient treated with radiotherapy, temozolomide or both. Receptors were obtained from a middle-aged man with glioma. Some clones in this sample may be carry-over from other donors' samples.

The DNA for the CDR3 is TGTGCCAGCCATGAGACAGGGAATCAGCCCCAGCATTTT. Encoded protein: CASHETGNQPQHF. The chain employs TRBV6-1 and TRBJ1-5, with 7 bases lining up with TRBD1. This CDR3 has 13 residues. The junction had 5 bases not matched to a gene; V was cut back by 8 bases and J by 4 bases. Germline CDR1 and CDR2: MNHNS and SASEGT.

The V gene is TRBV9, the J gene TRBJ1-5, with TRBD1 matching 8 bases. V shed 3 bases, J shed 7 bases, and the junction held 12 bases outside the gene matches. The CDR3 sequence is 16 residues long. Germline CDR1 is SGDLS and CDR2 is YYNGEE. CDR3 DNA: TGTGCCAGCAGCGAGGGGACAGGTTCGAATGGGCAGCCCCAGCATTTT. Amino acids: CASSEGTGSNGQPQHF.

The V call is TRBV6-5, the J call TRBJ1-5; D is unclear. Trimming removed 9 bases at V and 3 bases at J, with 15 bases between. Germline CDR1 and CDR2: MNHEY and SVGAGI. CDR3 length: 14 amino acids. The CDR3 nucleotides are TGTGCCAGTCACCCTAGGTCCAACAATCAGCCCCAGCATTTT. This encodes CASHPRSNNQPQHF.

The chain couples TRBV4-2 to TRBJ2-1; 9 bases map to TRBD1. V shed 7 bases, J shed 4 bases, and the junction held 8 bases outside the gene matches. Germline values: CDR1 LGHNA, CDR2 YNFKEQ. The CDR3 has 15 residues. DNA of the CDR3: TGTGCCAGCACTTCAGCCGGACAGGGGTACAATGAGCAGTTCTTC. This encodes CASTSAGQGYNEQFF.